What follows are 7 T cell receptor beta chains derived from one specimen sequenced in a study of T cell changes during pregnancy in multiple sclerosis. Using immunoSEQ multiplex PCR, the repertoire was profiled, and TCRdb retains in-frame clones only, with some absent. The table has 55,000 to 70,000 clones, 85% to 95% seen once; the top ten hold approximately 2.8%. Sequences were derived from CD8+ T cells from peripheral blood mononuclear cells, sampled in the third trimester of pregnancy. These receptors all stem from a female donor in good health, enrolled as a control in a pregnancy study.

This clone was picked up one time. The chain combines TRBV27 with TRBJ2-3, with a tentative D call TRBD2 (6 bases). The germline V gene encodes CDR1 MNHEY and CDR2 SMNVEV (reference sequence). V lost 6 bases to trimming and J lost 2 bases, with 18 bases between them. The length of the CDR3 is 16 residues. The CDR3 nucleotides read TGTGCCAGCAGCCGGTTAGCGGACCTGCTCACAGATACGCAGTATTTT. Translated, it gives CASSRLADLLTDTQYF.

This clone showed up just once. V is TRBV29-1 and J is TRBJ1-2; 9 bases agree with TRBD1. There are 18 residues in the CDR3. Germline trimming cut 3 bases from V and 4 bases from J; bases unmatched to any gene: 18. CDR1 and CDR2 (germline): SQVTM, ANQGSEA. The CDR3 coding sequence is TGCAGCGTTGACGCCCGCCCGGGACAGGGAGGATTGGGCTATGGCTACACCTTC. It yields the protein CSVDARPGQGGLGYGYTF.

The chain joins TRBV4-2 to TRBJ2-2, with TRBD2 matching over 7 bases. Germline loops: CDR1 LGHNA, CDR2 YNFKEQ. The junction had 11 bases not matched to a gene; V was cut back by 0 bases and J by 10 bases. The CDR3 runs to 16 residues. The CDR3 sequence is CASSQEAAGVGLELFF. The CDR3 nucleotides read TGTGCCAGCAGCCAAGAAGCGGCGGGGGTGGGACTGGAGCTGTTTTTT.

This chain links TRBV11-3 with TRBJ2-7; TRBD2 is a possible D gene (5 bases). Looked up from germline, CDR1 is SGHNT and CDR2 is YENEEA. The CDR3 runs to 16 residues. V shed 5 bases and J shed 0 bases, with 17 bases lying between them. CDR3 protein: CASSRSPGVSSYEQYF. CDR3 DNA: TGTGCCAGCAGCCGGTCTCCCGGGGTGAGCTCCTACGAGCAGTACTTC.

V gene TRBV27 combines with J gene TRBJ2-4; 7 bases map to TRBD1. V lost 6 bases, J lost 4 bases, and 3 bases stayed unmatched. Germline CDR1 and CDR2: MNHEY and SMNVEV (reference sequence). CDR3 length: 13 amino acids. The CDR3 here is CASSWTGKNIQYF. The CDR3 coding sequence is TGTGCCAGCAGCTGGACAGGAAAAAACATTCAGTACTTC.

The chain carries TRBV7-9 and TRBJ2-7, with TRBD1 as a possible D gene (6 bases). V dropped 5 bases and J dropped 1 base, with 15 bases sitting between them. The CDR3 is made up of 15 amino acids. CDR1 is SEHNR and CDR2 is FQNEAQ in the germline V gene (reference sequence). The DNA of the CDR3 is TGTGCCAGCAGCCCCTTGACAGGTCCTTCCTACGAGCAGTACTTC. This translates into CASSPLTGPSYEQYF.

V usage is TRBV19 and J usage is TRBJ1-1, with 10 bases aligning to TRBD1. The germline gives CDR1 LNHDA, CDR2 SQIVND (reference sequence). The CDR3 contains 13 residues. The ends lost 8 bases at V and 4 bases at J; junction bases unmatched: 4. The chain's CDR3 is CASRTGGSTEAFF. CDR3 in DNA: TGTGCCAGTCGGACAGGGGGAAGCACTGAAGCTTTCTTT.